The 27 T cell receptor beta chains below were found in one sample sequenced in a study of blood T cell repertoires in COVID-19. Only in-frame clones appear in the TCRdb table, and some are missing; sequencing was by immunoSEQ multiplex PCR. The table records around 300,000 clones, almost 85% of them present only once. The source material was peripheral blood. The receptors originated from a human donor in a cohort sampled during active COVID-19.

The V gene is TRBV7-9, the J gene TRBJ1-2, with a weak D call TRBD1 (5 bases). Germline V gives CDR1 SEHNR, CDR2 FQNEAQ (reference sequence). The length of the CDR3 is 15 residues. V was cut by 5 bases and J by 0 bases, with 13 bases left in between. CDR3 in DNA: TGTGCCAGCAGCCTCAGGGATACTCCTAACTATGGCTACACCTTC. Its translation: CASSLRDTPNYGYTF.

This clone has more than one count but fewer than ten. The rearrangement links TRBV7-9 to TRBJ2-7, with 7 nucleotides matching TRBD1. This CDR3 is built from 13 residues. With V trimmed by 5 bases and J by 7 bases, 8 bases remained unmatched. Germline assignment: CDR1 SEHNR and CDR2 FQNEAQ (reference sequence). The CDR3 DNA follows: TGTGCCAGCAGCCCTACAGGGGTTTGGGAGCAGTACTTC. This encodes CASSPTGVWEQYF.

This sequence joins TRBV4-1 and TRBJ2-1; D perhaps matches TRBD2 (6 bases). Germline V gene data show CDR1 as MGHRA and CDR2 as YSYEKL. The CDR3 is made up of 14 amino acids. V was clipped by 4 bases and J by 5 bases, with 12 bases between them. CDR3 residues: CASSPSPGDNEQFF. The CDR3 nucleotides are TGCGCCAGCAGCCCCAGTCCGGGGGACAATGAGCAGTTCTTC.

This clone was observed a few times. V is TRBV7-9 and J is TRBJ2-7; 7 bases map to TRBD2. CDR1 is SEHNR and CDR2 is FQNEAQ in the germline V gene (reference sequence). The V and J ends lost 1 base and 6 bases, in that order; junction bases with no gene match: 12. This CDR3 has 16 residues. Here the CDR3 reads CASSLGHRLADGEQYF. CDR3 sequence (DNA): TGTGCCAGCAGCTTAGGTCATCGACTAGCCGACGGCGAGCAGTACTTC.

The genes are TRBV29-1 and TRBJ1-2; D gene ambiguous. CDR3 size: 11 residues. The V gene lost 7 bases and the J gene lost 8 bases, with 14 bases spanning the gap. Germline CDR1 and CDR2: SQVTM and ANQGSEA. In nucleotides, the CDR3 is TGCAGCGGACTTGAAGGTGGAGGCTACACCTTC. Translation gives CSGLEGGGYTF.

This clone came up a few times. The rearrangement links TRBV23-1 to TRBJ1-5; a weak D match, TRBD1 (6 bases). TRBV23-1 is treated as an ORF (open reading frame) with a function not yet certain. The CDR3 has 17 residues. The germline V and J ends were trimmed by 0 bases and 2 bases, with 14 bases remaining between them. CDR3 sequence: CASSQSGQGKGNQPQHF. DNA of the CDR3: TGCGCCAGCAGTCAATCGGGGCAGGGGAAGGGCAATCAGCCCCAGCATTTT.

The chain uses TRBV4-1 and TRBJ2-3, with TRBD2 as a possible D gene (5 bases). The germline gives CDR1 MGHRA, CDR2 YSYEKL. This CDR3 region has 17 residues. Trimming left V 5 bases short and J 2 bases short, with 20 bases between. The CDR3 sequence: CASSRAPGGTDTDTQYF. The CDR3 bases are TGCGCCAGCAGCAGAGCACCCGGAGGAACAGACACAGATACGCAGTATTTT.

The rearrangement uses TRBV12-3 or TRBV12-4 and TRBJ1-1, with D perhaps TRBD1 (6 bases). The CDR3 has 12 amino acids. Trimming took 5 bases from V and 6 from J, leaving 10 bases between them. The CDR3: CASSPQGAEAFF. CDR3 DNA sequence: TGTGCCAGCAGTCCACAGGGCGCTGAAGCTTTCTTT.

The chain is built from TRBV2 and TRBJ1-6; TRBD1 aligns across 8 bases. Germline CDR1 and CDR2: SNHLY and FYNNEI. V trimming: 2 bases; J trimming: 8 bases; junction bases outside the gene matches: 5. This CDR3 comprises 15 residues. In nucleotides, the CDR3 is TGTGCCAGCAGTGAACGGACAGGGACGGATTCACCCCTCCACTTT. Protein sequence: CASSERTGTDSPLHF.

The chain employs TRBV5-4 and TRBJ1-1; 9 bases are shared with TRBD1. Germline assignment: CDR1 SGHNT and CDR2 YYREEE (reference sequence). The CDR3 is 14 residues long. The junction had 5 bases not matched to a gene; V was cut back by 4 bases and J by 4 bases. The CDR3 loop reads CASSPQGASTEAFF. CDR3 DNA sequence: TGTGCCAGCAGCCCACAGGGGGCGAGCACTGAAGCTTTCTTT.

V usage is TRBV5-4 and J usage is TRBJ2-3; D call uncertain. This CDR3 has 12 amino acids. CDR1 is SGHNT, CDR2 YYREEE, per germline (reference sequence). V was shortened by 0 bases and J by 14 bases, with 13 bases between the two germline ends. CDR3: CASSLDGLFAYF. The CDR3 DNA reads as TGTGCCAGCAGCTTGGATGGGCTATTTGCGTATTTT.

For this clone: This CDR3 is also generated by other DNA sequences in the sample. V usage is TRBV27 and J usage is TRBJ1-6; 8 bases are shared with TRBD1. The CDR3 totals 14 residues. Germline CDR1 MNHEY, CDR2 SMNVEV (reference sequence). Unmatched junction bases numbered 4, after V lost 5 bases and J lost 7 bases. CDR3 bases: TGTGCCAGCAGTCTCGGACAGGGAAATTCACCCCTCCACTTT. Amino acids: CASSLGQGNSPLHF.

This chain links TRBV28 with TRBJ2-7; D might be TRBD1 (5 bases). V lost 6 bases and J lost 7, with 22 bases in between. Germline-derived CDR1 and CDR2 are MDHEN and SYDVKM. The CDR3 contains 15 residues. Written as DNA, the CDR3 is TGTGCCAGCAGCACAGTGACGGGTACAGGCAGGGAGCAGTACTTC. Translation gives CASSTVTGTGREQYF.

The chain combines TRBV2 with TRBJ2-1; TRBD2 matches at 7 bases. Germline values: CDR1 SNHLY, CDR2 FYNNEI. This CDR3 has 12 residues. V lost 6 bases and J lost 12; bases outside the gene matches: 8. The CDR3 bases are TGTGCCAGCAGGGCGGGGGAAGGGTCGCAGTTCTTC. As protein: CASRAGEGSQFF.

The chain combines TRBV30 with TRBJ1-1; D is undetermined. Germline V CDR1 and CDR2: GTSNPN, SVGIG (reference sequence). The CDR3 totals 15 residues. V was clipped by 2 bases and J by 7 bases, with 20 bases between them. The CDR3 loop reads CAWSSPYEAGNEAFF. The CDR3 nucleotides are TGTGCCTGGAGTTCCCCTTACGAAGCCGGGAATGAAGCTTTCTTT. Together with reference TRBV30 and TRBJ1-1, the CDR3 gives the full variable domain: SQTIHQWPATLVQPVGSPLSLECTVEGTSNPNLYWYRQAAGRGLQLLFYSVGIGQISSEVPQNLSASRPQDRQFILSSKKLLLSDSGFYLCAWSSPYEAGNEAFFGQGTRLTVV.

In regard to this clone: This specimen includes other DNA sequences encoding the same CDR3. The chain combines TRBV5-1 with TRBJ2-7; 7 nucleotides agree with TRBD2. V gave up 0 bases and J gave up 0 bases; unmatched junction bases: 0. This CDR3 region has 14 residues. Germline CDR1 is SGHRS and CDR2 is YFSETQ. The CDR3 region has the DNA TGCGCCAGCAGCTTGGCGGGGGGCTCCTACGAGCAGTACTTC. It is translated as CASSLAGGSYEQYF. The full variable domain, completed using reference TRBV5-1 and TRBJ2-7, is KAGVTQTPRYLIKTRGQQVTLSCSPISGHRSVSWYQQTPGQGLQFLFEYFSETQRNKGNFPGRFSGRQFSNSRSEMNVSTLELGDSALYLCASSLAGGSYEQYFGPGTRLTVT.

The CDR3 bases are TGTGCCAGCAACCCCCTCAGGGACAATGAGCAGTTCTTC. It is translated as CASNPLRDNEQFF. The gene calls are TRBV6-5 and TRBJ2-1; a possible D gene is TRBD1 (5 bases). The CDR3 sequence is 13 residues long. The germline V gene has CDR1 MNHEY and CDR2 SVGAGI. Trimming left V 7 bases short and J 5 bases short, with 12 bases between.

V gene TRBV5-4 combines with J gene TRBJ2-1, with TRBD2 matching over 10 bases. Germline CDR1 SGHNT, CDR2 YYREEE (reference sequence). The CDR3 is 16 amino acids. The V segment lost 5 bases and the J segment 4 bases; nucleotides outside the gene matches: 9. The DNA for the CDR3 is TGTGCCAGCAGTCCCATAGCGGGGGGCCTATACAATGAGCAGTTCTTC. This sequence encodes CASSPIAGGLYNEQFF.

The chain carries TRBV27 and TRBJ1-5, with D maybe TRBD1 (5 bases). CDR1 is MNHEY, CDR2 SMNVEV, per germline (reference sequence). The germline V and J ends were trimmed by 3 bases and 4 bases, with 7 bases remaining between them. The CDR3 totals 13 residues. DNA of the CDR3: TGTGCCAGCAGTTTCGCAGGGAATCAGCCCCAGCATTTT. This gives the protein CASSFAGNQPQHF.

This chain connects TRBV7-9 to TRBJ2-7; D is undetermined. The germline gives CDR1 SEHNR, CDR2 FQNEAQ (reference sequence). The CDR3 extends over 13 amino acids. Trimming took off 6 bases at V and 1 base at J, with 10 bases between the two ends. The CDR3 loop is CASRLGGSYEQYF. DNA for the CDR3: TGTGCCAGCAGGCTAGGTGGGTCCTACGAGCAGTACTTC.

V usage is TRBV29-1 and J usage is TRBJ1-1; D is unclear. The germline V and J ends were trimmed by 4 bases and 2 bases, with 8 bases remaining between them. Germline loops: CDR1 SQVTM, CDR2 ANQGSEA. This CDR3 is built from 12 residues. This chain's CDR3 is CSVAQLNTEAFF. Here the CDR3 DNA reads TGCAGCGTTGCACAGCTAAACACTGAAGCTTTCTTT.

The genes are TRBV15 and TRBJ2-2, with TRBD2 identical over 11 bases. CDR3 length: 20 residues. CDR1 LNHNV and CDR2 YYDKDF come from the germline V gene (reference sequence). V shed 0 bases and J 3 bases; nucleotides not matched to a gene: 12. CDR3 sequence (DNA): TGTGCCACCAGCAGAGATTTGGCTAGCGGGGGGAACAATTACACCGGGGAGCTGTTTTTT. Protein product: CATSRDLASGGNNYTGELFF.

The DNA for the CDR3 is TGTGCCATCAGTGAGATAGCGGGGGGATTCACAGATACGCAGTATTTT. This encodes CAISEIAGGFTDTQYF. The gene calls are TRBV10-3 and TRBJ2-3, with 10 positions matching TRBD2. The CDR3 is made up of 16 amino acids. CDR1 is ENHRY and CDR2 is SYGVKD in the germline V gene. J lost 2 bases, V lost 2 bases, and 4 bases had no gene match.

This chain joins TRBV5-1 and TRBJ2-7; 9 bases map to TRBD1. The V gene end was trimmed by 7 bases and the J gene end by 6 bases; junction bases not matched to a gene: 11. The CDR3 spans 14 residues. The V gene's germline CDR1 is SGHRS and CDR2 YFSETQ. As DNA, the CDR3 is TGCGCCAGCCGAATCCGGGACAGGGAAGGCGAGCAGTACTTC. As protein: CASRIRDREGEQYF. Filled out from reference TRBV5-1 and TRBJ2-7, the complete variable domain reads KAGVTQTPRYLIKTRGQQVTLSCSPISGHRSVSWYQQTPGQGLQFLFEYFSETQRNKGNFPGRFSGRQFSNSRSEMNVSTLELGDSALYLCASRIRDREGEQYFGPGTRLTVT.

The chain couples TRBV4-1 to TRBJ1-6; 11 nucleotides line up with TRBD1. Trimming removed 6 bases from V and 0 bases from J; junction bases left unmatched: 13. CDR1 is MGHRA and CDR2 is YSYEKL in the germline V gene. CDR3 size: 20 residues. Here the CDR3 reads CASSHPRTGGVSSYNSPLHF. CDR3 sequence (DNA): TGCGCCAGCAGTCACCCCCGGACAGGGGGCGTTAGCTCCTATAATTCACCCCTCCACTTT.

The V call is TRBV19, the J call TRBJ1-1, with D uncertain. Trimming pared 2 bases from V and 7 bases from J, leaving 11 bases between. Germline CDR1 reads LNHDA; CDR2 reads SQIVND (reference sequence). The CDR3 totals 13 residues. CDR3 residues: CASSISLGVEAFF. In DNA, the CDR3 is TGTGCCAGTAGTATATCATTGGGAGTTGAAGCTTTCTTT. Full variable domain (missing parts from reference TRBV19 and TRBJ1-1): DGGITQSPKYLFRKEGQNVTLSCEQNLNHDAMYWYRQDPGQGLRLIYYSQIVNDFQKGDIAEGYSVSREKKESFPLTVTSAQKNPTAFYLCASSISLGVEAFFGQGTRLTVV.

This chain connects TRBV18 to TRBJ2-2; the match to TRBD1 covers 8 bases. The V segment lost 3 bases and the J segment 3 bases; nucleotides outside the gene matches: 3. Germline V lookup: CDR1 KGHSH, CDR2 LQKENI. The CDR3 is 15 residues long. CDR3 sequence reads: CASSPGQGDTGELFF. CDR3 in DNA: TGTGCCAGCTCACCTGGACAGGGAGACACCGGGGAGCTGTTTTTT.